The 13 T cell receptor beta chains presented below share a single source sample, sequenced in a study of cytomegalovirus exposure and HLA in healthy donors. The primer mix had 60 Vbeta and 13 Jbeta primers. Assay used: immunoSEQ multiplex PCR; TCRdb lists only in-frame clones, some missing. The repertoire holds roughly 36,000 clones, 75% to 85% seen once, with roughly 5.6% in the top ten. Sequencing used PBMCs. Receptors were obtained from a male donor in good health and CMV-seronegative.

In this sample, this clone turned up once. The chain joins TRBV5-6 to TRBJ1-1; D not certain. The V end lost 2 bases, the J end lost 1 base, and 6 bases lay between the germline ends. Germline values: CDR1 SGHDT, CDR2 YYEEEE. This CDR3 has 13 residues. The CDR3: CASSFSPNTEAFF. In DNA form, the CDR3 reads TGTGCCAGCAGCTTCAGTCCGAACACTGAAGCTTTCTTT.

J is TRBJ2-1 and V is TRBV9; tentatively, D is TRBD1 (5 bases). Trimming cost V 5 bases and J 0 bases, with 12 bases left between them. This CDR3 has 15 amino acids. Germline values: CDR1 SGDLS, CDR2 YYNGEE. The CDR3 is CASSFGHPSYNEQFF. The CDR3, as DNA: TGTGCCAGCAGTTTTGGACATCCCTCCTACAATGAGCAGTTCTTC.

The rearrangement joins TRBV6-5 to TRBJ1-2; D is undetermined. V shed 5 bases and J shed 4 bases, with 14 bases lying between them. The CDR3 is 14 residues long. Germline values: CDR1 MNHEY, CDR2 SVGAGI. As DNA, the CDR3 is TGTGCCAGCAGTGCAACAAGATACAGCTATGGCTACACCTTC. It encodes CASSATRYSYGYTF.

The chain has TRBV4-2 and TRBJ1-3, with a tentative D call TRBD1 (5 bases). CDR3 length equals 14 residues. Germline CDR1 LGHNA, CDR2 YNFKEQ. V was shortened by 5 bases and J by 2 bases, with 10 bases between the two germline ends. CDR3 in amino acids: CASSWGEPGNTIYF. The CDR3 DNA follows: TGTGCCAGCAGCTGGGGGGAACCTGGAAACACCATATATTTT.

Here the CDR3 reads CASEGGFNSEQYF. The CDR3 coding sequence is TGTGCCAGCGAGGGAGGTTTCAACTCCGAGCAGTACTTC. V gene TRBV6-1 combines with J gene TRBJ2-7; perhaps TRBD2 as D (6 bases). V lost 8 bases and J lost 6, with 17 bases in between. Germline V gives CDR1 MNHNS, CDR2 SASEGT. CDR3 length equals 13 residues.

This chain uses TRBV5-6 with TRBJ1-3; 7 nucleotides agree with TRBD1. This CDR3 region has 18 residues. The germline gives CDR1 SGHDT, CDR2 YYEEEE. The ends lost 4 bases at V and 0 bases at J; junction bases unmatched: 13. DNA of the CDR3: TGTGCCAGCAGCGGAACAGGGGATCTCACTCTCTCTGGAAACACCATATATTTT. Translated, it gives CASSGTGDLTLSGNTIYF.

A single count supports this clone. V usage is TRBV19 and J usage is TRBJ1-3; possibly TRBD1 for D (5 bases). The V gene lost 10 bases and the J gene lost 5 bases, with 21 bases spanning the gap. Germline V gene sequence: CDR1 LNHDA, CDR2 SQIVND (reference sequence). This CDR3 is 15 amino acids long. The CDR3 bases are TGTGCCACCTCCCCGGGAGGGGACTCGAGAAACACCATATATTTT. Translation gives CATSPGGDSRNTIYF.

There are a few counts of this clone. This chain connects TRBV19 to TRBJ1-5; weak D call: TRBD1 (5 bases). Germline V gene data show CDR1 as LNHDA and CDR2 as SQIVND (reference sequence). The length of the CDR3 is 13 residues. The V gene lost 2 bases and the J gene lost 5 bases, with 7 bases spanning the gap. The CDR3 is CASSIQGDQPQHF. In DNA, the CDR3 is TGTGCCAGTAGTATACAGGGCGATCAGCCCCAGCATTTT.

The chain employs TRBV29-1 and TRBJ1-1, with D unclear. The germline V gene encodes CDR1 SQVTM and CDR2 ANQGSEA. This CDR3 is built from 12 residues. V was cut by 4 bases and J by 4 bases, with 10 bases left in between. For the CDR3, the DNA is TGCAGCGTTGGTACCGCGGGCACTGAAGCTTTCTTT. This sequence encodes CSVGTAGTEAFF.

The genes are TRBV19 and TRBJ2-7, with 9 bases that match TRBD1. This CDR3 is built from 14 residues. Germline CDR1 and CDR2: LNHDA and SQIVND (reference sequence). V shed 6 bases and J 3 bases; nucleotides not matched to a gene: 6. CDR3 protein: CASSVGQGFYEQYF. CDR3 DNA: TGTGCCAGTAGCGTTGGACAGGGGTTCTACGAGCAGTACTTC. Filled out from reference TRBV19 and TRBJ2-7, the complete variable domain reads DGGITQSPKYLFRKEGQNVTLSCEQNLNHDAMYWYRQDPGQGLRLIYYSQIVNDFQKGDIAEGYSVSREKKESFPLTVTSAQKNPTAFYLCASSVGQGFYEQYFGPGTRLTVT.

The chain joins TRBV6-1 to TRBJ2-5; 7 bases are shared with TRBD1. CDR1 is MNHNS, CDR2 SASEGT, per germline. The CDR3 is 13 amino acids. Trimming cost V 4 bases and J 5 bases; bases outside gene matches: 4. The CDR3 region is CASSGTGAETQYF. The CDR3 DNA reads as TGTGCCAGCAGTGGAACAGGGGCCGAGACCCAGTACTTC.

The genes are TRBV6-4 and TRBJ1-1; D is perhaps TRBD1 (5 bases). There are 15 residues in the CDR3. CDR1 is MRHNA and CDR2 is SNTAGT in the germline V gene. V lost 2 bases and J lost 4, with 14 bases in between. The CDR3 DNA is TGTGCCAGCAGTGACAGTTGGGACTTCACCACTGAAGCTTTCTTT. This gives the protein CASSDSWDFTTEAFF.

V is TRBV2 and J is TRBJ2-1; 8 bases are shared with TRBD2. Per the germline V gene, CDR1 is SNHLY and CDR2 is FYNNEI. The CDR3 contains 16 residues. The V segment lost 3 bases and the J segment 3 bases; nucleotides outside the gene matches: 7. CDR3: CASSDAGGRNYNEQFF. The CDR3 nucleotides read TGTGCCAGCAGTGACGCGGGGGGCAGAAACTACAATGAGCAGTTCTTC.